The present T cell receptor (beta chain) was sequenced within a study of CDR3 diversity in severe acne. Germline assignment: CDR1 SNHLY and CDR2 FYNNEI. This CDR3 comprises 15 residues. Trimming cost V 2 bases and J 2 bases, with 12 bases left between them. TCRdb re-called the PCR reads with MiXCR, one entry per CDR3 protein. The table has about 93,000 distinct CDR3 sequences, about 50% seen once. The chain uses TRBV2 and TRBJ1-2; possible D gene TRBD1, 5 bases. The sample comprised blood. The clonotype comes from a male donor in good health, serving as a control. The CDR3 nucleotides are TGTGCCAGCAGTGAACGGGGAAAGGGGAACTATGGCTACACCTTC. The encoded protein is CASSERGKGNYGYTF.